This TCR beta chain was obtained from a study of blood T cells in healthy people across ages. Notes on the study in general: Strongly correlated with naive T cell percentage was TCR beta diversity.

V was pared by 3 bases and J by 7 bases, with 18 bases between. There are 16 residues in the CDR3. Germline V CDR1 and CDR2: LNHNV, YYDKDF (reference sequence). Researchers report isolating at least 7 million PBMCs per sample. With each sample, at least 5 micrograms of total RNA were extracted. Details on this clonotype: Its matching antigen is unknown.

Through a sample-barcoded 5' primer and a J-beta primer mix, a second PCR was run for roughly 7 to 11 cycles. Via MiXCR, TCRdb re-called the 5' RACE reads, giving one row per CDR3 protein. The data show over 950,000 distinct CDR3 sequences, 35% to 40% seen once. Sample: blood. The rearrangement links TRBV15 to TRBJ1-4; unclear D gene. This receptor was obtained from a man between 18 and 35 years old in good health. The CDR3 nucleotides read TGTGCCACCAGCAGTGGAGGAGGTCAGGTGTTTGAAAAACTGTTTTTT. It specifies CATSSGGGQVFEKLFF.